Each of the 25 T cell receptor beta chains below was sequenced from the same sample in a study of T cell changes during pregnancy in multiple sclerosis (dated by TCRdb to between 2018 and 2021). Receptors were amplified or captured by the immunoSEQ multiplex PCR assay. The source is immuneACCESS, and TCRdb retained only in-frame sequences with V and J called. Part of the clones is not carried over; for the studies checked, unresolved V genes explain less than half of this, and the remainder is unexplained. The table for this sample lists around 61,000 clones; about 90% of them were counted only once. Of the sample, roughly 0.9% is held by the ten largest clones. The sample consisted of peripheral blood, taken in the first trimester of pregnancy. The receptors were gathered from a female donor in good health, enrolled as a control in a pregnancy study.

This sequence joins TRBV30 and TRBJ1-3; unclear D gene. In germline, CDR1 is GTSNPN, CDR2 SVGIG (reference sequence). Deletions cut 4 bases from V and 2 bases from J, with 12 bases between. The CDR3 runs to 14 residues. The CDR3 protein is CAWNGREAGNTIYF. The CDR3 DNA reads as TGTGCCTGGAATGGGAGGGAAGCTGGAAACACCATATATTTT.

The chain uses TRBV9 and TRBJ2-7; 13 nucleotides line up with TRBD2. V shed 4 bases, J shed 2 bases, and the junction held 6 bases outside the gene matches. In germline, CDR1 is SGDLS, CDR2 YYNGEE. The CDR3 loop spans 16 amino acids. The CDR3 nucleotides are TGTGCCAGCAGCCCCCGACTAGCGGGGGGCCCCTACGAGCAGTACTTC. Protein product: CASSPRLAGGPYEQYF.

The chain joins TRBV9 to TRBJ2-5; D is undetermined. Trimming removed 0 bases at V and 2 bases at J, with 8 bases between. The CDR3 consists of 14 residues. CDR1 and CDR2 from the germline V gene are SGDLS and YYNGEE. The DNA for the CDR3 is TGTGCCAGCAGCGTAGACAACAGACAAGAGACCCAGTACTTC. Translation gives CASSVDNRQETQYF. The full variable domain, rest sourced from reference TRBV9 and TRBJ2-5, is DSGVTQTPKHLITATGQRVTLRCSPRSGDLSVYWYQQSLDQGLQFLIQYYNGEERAKGNILERFSAQQFPDLHSELNLSSLELGDSALYFCASSVDNRQETQYFGPGTRLLVL.

This clone occurred once. The J gene is TRBJ1-4, the V gene TRBV5-1, with unresolved D. Germline V CDR1 and CDR2: SGHRS, YFSETQ. The CDR3 covers 15 residues. The V end lost 4 bases, the J end lost 3 bases, and 13 bases lay between the germline ends. CDR3 protein: CASSPPGSSNEKLFF. The CDR3 nucleotides are TGCGCCAGCAGCCCGCCCGGGAGTTCTAATGAAAAACTGTTTTTT.

The chain carries TRBV5-6 and TRBJ2-7, with 8 nucleotides matching TRBD1. V lost 0 bases, J lost 5 bases, and 1 base stayed unmatched. The CDR3 consists of 13 residues. CDR1 is SGHDT and CDR2 is YYEEEE in the germline V gene. This chain's CDR3 is CASSLAGGNEQYF. The CDR3 bases are TGTGCCAGCAGCTTGGCAGGGGGCAACGAGCAGTACTTC.

The chain uses TRBV5-5 and TRBJ1-1; a weak D match, TRBD1 (5 bases). Trimming left V 0 bases short and J 1 base short, with 10 bases between. The germline V gene has CDR1 SGHKS and CDR2 YYEKEE (reference sequence). The CDR3 is made up of 15 amino acids. CDR3 sequence (DNA): TGTGCCAGCAGCTTGGTGTGGCAGGGGAACACTGAAGCTTTCTTT. This sequence encodes CASSLVWQGNTEAFF.

The chain couples TRBV6-4 to TRBJ2-2; 9 positions match TRBD2. CDR1 is MRHNA, CDR2 SNTAGT, per germline. Germline trimming cut 5 bases from V and 4 bases from J; bases unmatched to any gene: 5. This CDR3 contains 15 residues. The CDR3 region has the DNA TGTGCCAGCAGTAAGAGCGGGGGGTCCACCGGGGAGCTGTTTTTT. Its protein is CASSKSGGSTGELFF.

In this sample, this clone turned up once. The V call is TRBV7-9, the J call TRBJ2-3; tentatively, D is TRBD2 (6 bases). V lost 0 bases to trimming and J lost 6 bases, with 10 bases between them. This CDR3 is built from 14 residues. CDR1 and CDR2 from the germline V gene are SEHNR and FQNEAQ (reference sequence). The CDR3 region is CASSLAGGLDTQYF. The CDR3 DNA follows: TGTGCCAGCAGCTTAGCGGGGGGTTTGGATACGCAGTATTTT.

The rearrangement joins TRBV11-2 to TRBJ1-2; D is undetermined. CDR3 length: 15 residues. The V end was cut by 3 bases, the J end by 8 bases, with 19 bases between. CDR1 is SGHAT, CDR2 FQNNGV, per germline. The CDR3 protein is CASSFSVNGLWGYTF. The CDR3 DNA is TGTGCCAGCAGCTTTAGCGTTAACGGCCTTTGGGGCTACACCTTC.

The chain couples TRBV12-5 to TRBJ2-7; D may be TRBD1 (6 bases). This CDR3 comprises 14 residues. Trimming pared 6 bases from V and 0 bases from J, leaving 12 bases between. Germline CDR1 reads LGHNT; CDR2 reads FRNRAP. The CDR3 reads CASGPDRNSYEQYF. In DNA form, the CDR3 reads TGTGCTAGTGGACCAGACAGGAACTCCTACGAGCAGTACTTC.

V is TRBV11-2 and J is TRBJ2-3; 8 bases are a match to TRBD1. Germline V gives CDR1 SGHAT, CDR2 FQNNGV. The trim removed 9 bases at V and 2 bases at J, leaving 7 bases unmatched. The CDR3 extends over 14 amino acids. The CDR3 DNA reads TGTGCCAGTAGGACAGGGCCCCTCACAGATACGCAGTATTTT. Translated, it gives CASRTGPLTDTQYF.

The CDR3 DNA reads as TGTGGTCGGGGCAGGGGGACTGTTACTGAAGCTTTCTTT. Protein: CGRGRGTVTEAFF. The rearrangement uses TRBV5-8 and TRBJ1-1; 7 bases match TRBD1. The CDR3 extends over 13 amino acids. Germline V CDR1 and CDR2: SGHTS, YDEGEE. The complete variable domain, with remaining parts taken from reference TRBV5-8 and TRBJ1-1, reads EAGVTQSPTHLIKTRGQQATLRCSPISGHTSVYWYQQALGLGLQFLLWYDEGEERNRGNFPPRFSGRQFPNYSSELNVNALELEDSALYLCGRGRGTVTEAFFGQGTRLTVV.

The chain has TRBV4-1 and TRBJ1-1; tentative D call: TRBD1 (5 bases). Looked up from germline, CDR1 is MGHRA and CDR2 is YSYEKL. This CDR3 spans 18 amino acids. V lost 2 bases, J lost 0 bases, and 19 bases lay in between. Here the CDR3 DNA reads TGCGCCAGCAGCCAACGTAGCTTTGGGGAGGGGTTGAACACTGAAGCTTTCTTT. Translation: CASSQRSFGEGLNTEAFF.

The chain uses TRBV6-1 and TRBJ1-1; 8 bases are a match to TRBD1. The CDR3 loop spans 14 amino acids. J was trimmed by 2 bases and V by 6 bases; bases with no gene match: 5. CDR1 MNHNS and CDR2 SASEGT come from the germline V gene. The CDR3 DNA follows: TGTGCCAGCAGCCCGGGACAGGTAAACACTGAAGCTTTCTTT. Translation gives CASSPGQVNTEAFF.

The chain uses TRBV11-2 and TRBJ1-1; D possibly corresponds to TRBD1 (5 bases). The CDR3 has 13 amino acids. Looked up from germline, CDR1 is SGHAT and CDR2 is FQNNGV. V lost 5 bases and J lost 1, with 8 bases in between. The CDR3 nucleotides are TGTGCCAGCAGCCCGGGGGGGAACACTGAAGCTTTCTTT. Its protein is CASSPGGNTEAFF. Full variable domain (outside the CDR3, taken from reference TRBV11-2 and TRBJ1-1): EAGVAQSPRYKIIEKRQSVAFWCNPISGHATLYWYQQILGQGPKLLIQFQNNGVVDDSQLPKDRFSAERLKGVDSTLKIQPAKLEDSAVYLCASSPGGNTEAFFGQGTRLTVV.

The chain has TRBV2 and TRBJ1-1; no clear D gene. Trimming took 2 bases from V and 1 from J, leaving 11 bases between them. The CDR3 consists of 15 residues. Germline CDR1 reads SNHLY; CDR2 reads FYNNEI. The CDR3 DNA reads TGTGCCAGCAGTGAACAGAACCTAGCGAACACTGAAGCTTTCTTT. It is translated as CASSEQNLANTEAFF. Variable domain in full (rest from reference TRBV2 and TRBJ1-1): EPEVTQTPSHQVTQMGQEVILRCVPISNHLYFYWYRQILGQKVEFLVSFYNNEISEKSEIFDDQFSVERPDGSNFTLKIRSTKLEDSAMYFCASSEQNLANTEAFFGQGTRLTVV.

This rearrangement joins TRBV5-4 to TRBJ1-1, with 9 bases identical to TRBD1. With 2 bases clipped from V and 3 bases from J, the junction kept 2 bases outside the gene matches. The CDR3 extends over 14 amino acids. Germline V gene lookup returns CDR1 SGHNT and CDR2 YYREEE (reference sequence). The CDR3 sequence is CASSLQGAYTEAFF. Written as DNA, the CDR3 is TGTGCCAGCAGCTTACAGGGGGCCTACACTGAAGCTTTCTTT.

This chain uses TRBV27 with TRBJ2-5, with a possible D match to TRBD1 (6 bases). Germline V gene sequence: CDR1 MNHEY, CDR2 SMNVEV (reference sequence). CDR3 length: 15 residues. V gave up 5 bases and J gave up 5 bases, with 18 bases separating them. This chain's CDR3 is CASSPLHRVGETQYF. CDR3 nucleotides: TGTGCCAGCAGTCCGCTCCACAGGGTTGGGGAGACCCAGTACTTC.

The genes are TRBV10-3 and TRBJ1-1, with no clear D. The CDR3 extends over 14 amino acids. V gave up 4 bases and J gave up 3 bases, with 12 bases separating them. CDR1 is ENHRY and CDR2 is SYGVKD in the germline V gene. CDR3 loop: CAISVSSVDTEAFF. CDR3 bases: TGTGCCATCAGTGTTTCGTCGGTGGACACTGAAGCTTTCTTT.

The chain is built from TRBV7-2 and TRBJ2-5, with TRBD2 identical over 8 bases. Germline assignment: CDR1 SGHTA and CDR2 FQGNSA. This CDR3 is built from 15 residues. Trimming at V came to 7 bases and at J to 5 bases, leaving 12 bases not matched to a gene. CDR3 residues: CASTSRGGAVETQYF. DNA of the CDR3: TGTGCCAGCACCTCTCGGGGGGGGGCGGTCGAGACCCAGTACTTC.

The chain carries TRBV5-1 and TRBJ1-1; D may be TRBD1 (6 bases). CDR3 length: 14 amino acids. V lost 5 bases and J lost 3, with 14 bases in between. CDR1 SGHRS and CDR2 YFSETQ come from the germline V gene. CDR3 protein: CASSSRGMYTEAFF. The CDR3 nucleotides read TGCGCCAGCAGTTCCAGGGGTATGTACACTGAAGCTTTCTTT.

The CDR3 reads CASSYAGVSGNTIYF. Written as DNA, the CDR3 is TGTGCCAGCAGTTACGCCGGGGTCTCTGGAAACACCATATATTTT. This chain connects TRBV6-5 to TRBJ1-3; no definite D call. The CDR3 is 15 amino acids. Trimming shortened V by 2 bases and J by 0 bases, and 8 bases separated the two germline ends. The V gene's germline CDR1 is MNHEY and CDR2 SVGAGI.

The CDR3 reads CASSARESSGNTIYF. As DNA, the CDR3 is TGTGCCAGCAGTGCTAGAGAGAGCTCTGGAAACACCATATATTTT. The chain employs TRBV6-1 and TRBJ1-3; D unclear. The germline CDR1 and CDR2 sequences are MNHNS and SASEGT. Trimming left V 4 bases short and J 0 bases short, with 10 bases between. The CDR3 consists of 15 residues.

CDR3 coding DNA: TGTGCCAGCAAGCAGGCCGGGACAGGGAGGGAGACCCAGTACTTC. It codes for CASKQAGTGRETQYF. The chain has TRBV6-5 and TRBJ2-5, with 9 bases that match TRBD1. The CDR3 totals 15 residues. Per the germline V gene, CDR1 is MNHEY and CDR2 is SVGAGI. Trimming took 7 bases from V and 5 from J; bases not matched to a gene: 11.

The gene calls are TRBV15 and TRBJ1-4; 7 bases map to TRBD1. Germline V lookup: CDR1 LNHNV, CDR2 YYDKDF (reference sequence). V shed 1 base and J 2 bases; nucleotides not matched to a gene: 1. CDR3 length: 15 amino acids. The DNA of the CDR3 is TGTGCCACCAGCAGAGTGGGACAGACTAATGAAAAACTGTTTTTT. Translating gives CATSRVGQTNEKLFF.